Shown below are 28 T cell receptor beta chains from a single sample sequenced in a study of blood T cell repertoires in COVID-19. Generated by immunoSEQ multiplex PCR, the TCRdb table keeps only in-frame clones and is missing some. Here the sample spans some 70,000 clones, 88% being singletons. What was sequenced was peripheral blood. The source of these receptors is a woman in her 70s with acute or convalescent COVID-19.

This clone has just one count. V gene TRBV4-1 combines with J gene TRBJ2-7; D unclear. V lost 2 bases and J lost 4, with 9 bases in between. Germline CDR1 MGHRA, CDR2 YSYEKL. The CDR3 length is 13 residues. This CDR3 is CASSQSLTYEQYF. In nucleotides, the CDR3 is TGCGCCAGCAGCCAAAGCCTTACGTACGAGCAGTACTTC.

This clone appeared a few times. The chain is built from TRBV28 and TRBJ1-5; a weak D match, TRBD1 (6 bases). The V end was cut by 3 bases, the J end by 2 bases, with 14 bases between. Germline CDR1 is MDHEN and CDR2 is SYDVKM. This CDR3 has 16 residues. In DNA form, the CDR3 reads TGTGCCAGCAGTTTTGTATTGGACAGTGGCAATCAGCCCCAGCATTTT. This codes for CASSFVLDSGNQPQHF. The full variable domain, with the rest looked up from reference TRBV28 and TRBJ1-5, is DVKVTQSSRYLVKRTGEKVFLECVQDMDHENMFWYRQDPGLGLRLIYFSYDVKMKEKGDIPEGYSVSREKKERFSLILESASTNQTSMYLCASSFVLDSGNQPQHFGDGTRLSIL.

This chain links TRBV9 with TRBJ1-1; 10 bases map to TRBD1. CDR1 is SGDLS and CDR2 is YYNGEE in the germline V gene. V shed 4 bases, J shed 5 bases, and the junction held 5 bases outside the gene matches. The CDR3 has 14 amino acids. The CDR3 nucleotides are TGTGCCAGCAGCCGCGGGACAGGGGAGACTGAAGCTTTCTTT. Translating gives CASSRGTGETEAFF.

This chain connects TRBV4-3 to TRBJ2-2; D not resolved. V lost 0 bases and J lost 4, with 9 bases in between. This CDR3 has 15 residues. The germline gives CDR1 LGHNA, CDR2 YSLEER. CDR3 in DNA: TGCGCCAGCAGCCAAGATGCAGGTGGCACCGGGGAGCTGTTTTTT. As protein: CASSQDAGGTGELFF.

The genes are TRBV9 and TRBJ1-2; unclear D gene. Trimming removed 3 bases at V and 7 bases at J, with 13 bases between. CDR1 SGDLS and CDR2 YYNGEE come from the germline V gene. The CDR3 extends over 13 amino acids. The CDR3 bases are TGTGCCAGCAGCGCGGACGGAGGAGGTGGCTACACCTTC. Its protein product is CASSADGGGGYTF.

A few counts support this clone. This chain uses TRBV11-2 with TRBJ1-2, with 8 bases lining up with TRBD1. The CDR3 extends over 17 amino acids. Germline trimming cut 5 bases from V and 3 bases from J; bases unmatched to any gene: 14. Germline V gives CDR1 SGHAT, CDR2 FQNNGV. For the CDR3, the DNA is TGTGCCAGCAGCCCTCTGACAGGGGCCCTCCCATACTATGGCTACACCTTC. It yields the protein CASSPLTGALPYYGYTF.

This chain uses TRBV6-6 with TRBJ1-2; D possibly corresponds to TRBD1 (5 bases). Germline V lookup: CDR1 MNHNY, CDR2 SVGAGI (reference sequence). This CDR3 is built from 13 residues. Trimming removed 4 bases from V and 8 bases from J, with 14 bases in between. The CDR3 here is CASSFPMGGGYTF. CDR3 in DNA: TGTGCCAGCAGTTTCCCGATGGGGGGGGGCTACACCTTC.

The rearrangement uses TRBV5-4 and TRBJ1-1, with 7 bases identical to TRBD1. The germline V gene encodes CDR1 SGHNT and CDR2 YYREEE (reference sequence). The CDR3 sequence is 15 residues long. Losses at the gene ends were 1 base for V and 1 base for J; bases not matched to a gene: 4. Written as DNA, the CDR3 is TGTGCCAGCAGCTTGCGAGGGGGCGGGAACACTGAAGCTTTCTTT. This encodes CASSLRGGGNTEAFF.

This clone has a single count. The rearrangement joins TRBV7-3 to TRBJ1-6; no definite D call. The germline V and J ends were trimmed by 2 bases and 12 bases, with 20 bases remaining between them. The CDR3 loop spans 16 amino acids. Germline CDR1 reads SGHTA; CDR2 reads FQGTGA. The CDR3 DNA sequence: TGTGCCAGCAGCTTAGATGGGAGGTCTTCGTCGGGACCCCTCCACTTT. Translated, it gives CASSLDGRSSSGPLHF.

V and J are TRBV12-3 or TRBV12-4 and TRBJ1-2; possibly TRBD1 for D (6 bases). The CDR3 length is 12 residues. The V end lost 5 bases, the J end lost 7 bases, and 11 bases lay between the germline ends. CDR3 sequence: CASSGMTGGYTF. The DNA of the CDR3 is TGTGCCAGCAGTGGGATGACAGGTGGCTACACCTTC.

The rearrangement links TRBV29-1 to TRBJ1-2, with TRBD1 matching over 9 bases. The CDR3 covers 19 residues. Germline V gene data show CDR1 as SQVTM and CDR2 as ANQGSEA. With 5 bases clipped from V and 0 bases from J, the junction kept 19 bases outside the gene matches. The CDR3 protein is CSVSMDAVWTGDSNYGYTF. The CDR3 region has the DNA TGCAGCGTTTCTATGGACGCCGTATGGACAGGGGATTCTAACTATGGCTACACCTTC.

The rearrangement links TRBV3-1 (or the pseudogene TRBV3-2) to TRBJ1-1; 8 bases align to TRBD1. After removal of 1 base from V and 1 base from J, the junction contained 5 bases not matched to a gene. The CDR3 loop spans 16 amino acids. Per the germline V gene, CDR1 is LGHDT and CDR2 is YNNKEL (reference sequence). In nucleotides, the CDR3 is TGTGCCAGCAGCCAAGGATGGGGGACAGGGAACACTGAAGCTTTCTTT. As protein: CASSQGWGTGNTEAFF.

This clone was observed a few times. The rearrangement links TRBV5-8 to TRBJ1-6; 7 bases fit TRBD1. With 4 bases clipped from V and 4 bases from J, the junction kept 8 bases outside the gene matches. There are 16 residues in the CDR3. Looked up from germline, CDR1 is SGHTS and CDR2 is YDEGEE. The CDR3 is CASSRPGQAYNSPLHF. CDR3 in DNA: TGTGCCAGCAGCAGACCCGGACAGGCTTATAATTCACCCCTCCACTTT.

This clone was counted once. The chain is built from TRBV7-2 and TRBJ2-3, with TRBD1 identical over 9 bases. The germline V gene encodes CDR1 SGHTA and CDR2 FQGNSA. Losses at the gene ends were 5 bases for V and 2 bases for J; bases not matched to a gene: 5. CDR3 length: 15 amino acids. As DNA, the CDR3 is TGTGCCAGCAGCCTAGGACAGGGGTACACAGATACGCAGTATTTT. This gives the protein CASSLGQGYTDTQYF.

V usage is TRBV7-9 and J usage is TRBJ1-4; 7 nucleotides align to TRBD1. Germline V gives CDR1 SEHNR, CDR2 FQNEAQ (reference sequence). The CDR3 has 15 residues. V was clipped by 3 bases and J by 10 bases; unmatched bases: 11. As DNA, the CDR3 is TGTGCCAGCAGCTTGATCGAAGGGGGCTCCCGAAAACTGTTTTTT. The encoded protein is CASSLIEGGSRKLFF.

CDR3: CASSHWDRENTEAFF. The CDR3 nucleotides are TGTGCCAGCAGCCACTGGGACAGGGAGAACACTGAAGCTTTCTTT. This chain joins TRBV3-1 (or the pseudogene TRBV3-2) and TRBJ1-1; 9 nucleotides line up with TRBD1. The CDR3 spans 15 residues. V lost 3 bases, J lost 1 base, and 3 bases stayed unmatched. The germline V gene has CDR1 LGHDT and CDR2 YNNKEL (reference sequence).

V and J are TRBV9 and TRBJ2-3; TRBD2 matches at 10 bases. Germline trimming cut 5 bases from V and 0 bases from J; bases unmatched to any gene: 18. CDR3 length: 20 residues. The germline V gene encodes CDR1 SGDLS and CDR2 YYNGEE. In DNA, the CDR3 is TGTGCCAGCAGTTCCCAGGGGGTACTAGCGGGGAGCCTAAGCACAGATACGCAGTATTTT. It translates to CASSSQGVLAGSLSTDTQYF.

V gene TRBV27 combines with J gene TRBJ2-4, with D possibly being TRBD2 (5 bases). This CDR3 comprises 14 residues. Germline V gene data show CDR1 as MNHEY and CDR2 as SMNVEV (reference sequence). Trimming cost V 2 bases and J 0 bases, with 5 bases left between them. CDR3 sequence (DNA): TGTGCCAGCAGTTTAGAGGGAGCCAAAAACATTCAGTACTTC. It is translated as CASSLEGAKNIQYF.

This rearrangement joins TRBV19 to TRBJ1-5; perhaps TRBD1 as D (6 bases). The CDR3 is 16 amino acids. In germline, CDR1 is LNHDA, CDR2 SQIVND (reference sequence). Trimming pared 7 bases from V and 0 bases from J, leaving 16 bases between. The CDR3 sequence: CASTVSRGNSNQPQHF. The CDR3 DNA reads as TGTGCCAGTACCGTTTCCAGGGGAAATAGCAATCAGCCCCAGCATTTT.

This chain connects TRBV3-1 (or the pseudogene TRBV3-2) to TRBJ1-2; 10 bases line up with TRBD1. From germline, CDR1 is LGHDT and CDR2 YNNKEL (reference sequence). J gave up 4 bases and V 0 bases, and 11 bases lay outside the gene matches. The CDR3 consists of 18 residues. Written as DNA, the CDR3 is TGTGCCAGCAGCCAAGACTCCTGGACAGGGGGTGGGATCTATGGCTACACCTTC. It codes for CASSQDSWTGGGIYGYTF.

The chain has TRBV28 and TRBJ2-1; 13 nucleotides agree with TRBD2. Trimming took 4 bases from V and 6 from J; bases not matched to a gene: 9. This CDR3 region has 17 residues. Germline values: CDR1 MDHEN, CDR2 SYDVKM. CDR3 nucleotides: TGTGCCAGCAGTTCATGGACTAGCGGGAGTTTGGGCAATGAGCAGTTCTTC. This codes for CASSSWTSGSLGNEQFF.

The rearrangement links TRBV5-6 to TRBJ1-2, with 7 nucleotides matching TRBD1. After removal of 3 bases from V and 4 bases from J, the junction contained 3 bases not matched to a gene. In germline, CDR1 is SGHDT, CDR2 YYEEEE. There are 13 residues in the CDR3. The CDR3 sequence is CASSYQGVYGYTF. The CDR3 nucleotides read TGTGCCAGCAGCTATCAGGGGGTCTATGGCTACACCTTC.

The chain carries TRBV29-1 and TRBJ1-2; the D gene is possibly TRBD1 (6 bases). V lost 4 bases, J lost 8 bases, and 17 bases lay in between. The germline gives CDR1 SQVTM, CDR2 ANQGSEA. This CDR3 is built from 13 residues. The CDR3 DNA follows: TGCAGCGTTGGCCCTATAAACAGGGAGGGCTACACCTTC. Its translation: CSVGPINREGYTF. The full variable domain, in which reference TRBV29-1 and TRBJ1-2 provide the parts outside the CDR3, is SAVISQKPSRDICQRGTSLTIQCQVDSQVTMMFWYRQQPGQSLTLIATANQGSEATYESGFVIDKFPISRPNLTFSTLTVSNMSPEDSSIYLCSVGPINREGYTFGSGTRLTVV.

V gene TRBV28 combines with J gene TRBJ1-5, with a possible D match to TRBD1 (6 bases). The CDR3 is 15 residues long. The germline CDR1 and CDR2 sequences are MDHEN and SYDVKM. V was shortened by 5 bases and J by 6 bases, with 17 bases between the two germline ends. The CDR3 region is CASSPKGVGIQPQHF. In nucleotides, the CDR3 is TGTGCCAGCAGTCCAAAGGGGGTAGGGATTCAGCCCCAGCATTTT.

The gene calls are TRBV19 and TRBJ1-5; 7 nucleotides align to TRBD1. Unmatched junction bases numbered 8, after V lost 3 bases and J lost 9 bases. CDR1 is LNHDA, CDR2 SQIVND, per germline (reference sequence). This CDR3 has 14 residues. CDR3 residues: CASSIMEQGPPQHF. The CDR3 DNA sequence: TGTGCCAGTAGTATTATGGAACAGGGGCCGCCCCAGCATTTT.

This rearrangement joins TRBV28 to TRBJ1-1, with D perhaps TRBD1 (5 bases). The CDR3 sequence is 14 residues long. V was cut by 3 bases and J by 11 bases, with 19 bases left in between. Looked up from germline, CDR1 is MDHEN and CDR2 is SYDVKM. The CDR3 region has the DNA TGTGCCAGCAGTTTGTCCCCAGGGCAGTCCGAGGCTTTCTTT. It codes for CASSLSPGQSEAFF. Full variable domain (missing parts from reference TRBV28 and TRBJ1-1): DVKVTQSSRYLVKRTGEKVFLECVQDMDHENMFWYRQDPGLGLRLIYFSYDVKMKEKGDIPEGYSVSREKKERFSLILESASTNQTSMYLCASSLSPGQSEAFFGQGTRLTVV.

The chain joins TRBV9 to TRBJ1-3; tentatively, D is TRBD1 (6 bases). This CDR3 contains 16 residues. The ends were cut back, 2 bases at V and 0 bases at J, with 12 bases in the middle. Per the germline V gene, CDR1 is SGDLS and CDR2 is YYNGEE. The CDR3 loop reads CASSVRQGSSGNTIYF. CDR3 DNA sequence: TGTGCCAGCAGCGTTCGGCAGGGGAGCTCTGGAAACACCATATATTTT.

The chain has TRBV30 and TRBJ1-6; 9 bases align to TRBD1. The V gene end was trimmed by 3 bases and the J gene end by 7 bases; junction bases not matched to a gene: 7. The CDR3 loop spans 15 amino acids. The germline V gene has CDR1 GTSNPN and CDR2 SVGIG (reference sequence). Written as DNA, the CDR3 is TGTGCCTGGAGGAAGAAGGGACAGGGAAATTCACCCCTCCACTTT. Its translation is CAWRKKGQGNSPLHF.